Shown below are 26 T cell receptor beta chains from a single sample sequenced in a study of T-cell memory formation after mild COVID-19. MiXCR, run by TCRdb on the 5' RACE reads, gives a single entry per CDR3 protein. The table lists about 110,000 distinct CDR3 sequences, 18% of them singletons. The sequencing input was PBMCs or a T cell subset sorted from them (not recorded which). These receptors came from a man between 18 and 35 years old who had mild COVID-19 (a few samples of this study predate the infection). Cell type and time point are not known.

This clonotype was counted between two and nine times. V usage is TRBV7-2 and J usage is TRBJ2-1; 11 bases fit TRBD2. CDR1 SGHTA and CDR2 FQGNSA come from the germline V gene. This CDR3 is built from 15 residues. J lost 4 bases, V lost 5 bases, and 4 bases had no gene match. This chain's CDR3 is CASSPGTSGYNEQFF. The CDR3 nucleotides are TGTGCCAGCAGCCCCGGGACTAGCGGTTACAATGAGCAGTTCTTC.

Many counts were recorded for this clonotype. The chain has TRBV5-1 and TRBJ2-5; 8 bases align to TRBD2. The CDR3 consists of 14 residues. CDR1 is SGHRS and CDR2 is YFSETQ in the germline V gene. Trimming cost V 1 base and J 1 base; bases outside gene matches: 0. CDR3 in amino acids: CASSLSGSQETQYF. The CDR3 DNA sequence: TGCGCCAGCAGCTTGAGCGGGAGCCAAGAGACCCAGTACTTC.

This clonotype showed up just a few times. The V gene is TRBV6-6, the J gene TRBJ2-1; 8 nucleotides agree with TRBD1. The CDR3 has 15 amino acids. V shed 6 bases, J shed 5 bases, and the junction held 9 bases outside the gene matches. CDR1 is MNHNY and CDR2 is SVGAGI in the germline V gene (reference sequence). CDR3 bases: TGTGCCAGCAGCCCGGACAGGGAGTCCCACAATGAGCAGTTCTTC. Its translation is CASSPDRESHNEQFF.

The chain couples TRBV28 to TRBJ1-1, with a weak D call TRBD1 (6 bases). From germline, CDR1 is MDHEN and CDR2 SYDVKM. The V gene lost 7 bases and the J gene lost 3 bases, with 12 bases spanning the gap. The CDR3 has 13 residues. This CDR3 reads CASTQDRHTEAFF. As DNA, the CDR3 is TGTGCCAGCACCCAGGACAGACACACTGAAGCTTTCTTT.

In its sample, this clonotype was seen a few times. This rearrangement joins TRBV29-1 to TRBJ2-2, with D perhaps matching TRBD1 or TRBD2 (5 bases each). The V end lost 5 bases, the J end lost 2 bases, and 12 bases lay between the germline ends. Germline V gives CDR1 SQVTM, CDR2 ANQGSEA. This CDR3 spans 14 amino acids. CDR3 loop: CSVLRDRNTGELFF. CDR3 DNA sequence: TGCAGCGTTCTCCGGGACCGAAACACCGGGGAGCTGTTTTTT.

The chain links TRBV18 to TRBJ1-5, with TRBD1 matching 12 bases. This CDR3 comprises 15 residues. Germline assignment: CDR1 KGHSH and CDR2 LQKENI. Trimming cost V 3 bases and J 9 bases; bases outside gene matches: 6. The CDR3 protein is CASSPGQGAPRPQHF. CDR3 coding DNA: TGTGCCAGCTCACCGGGACAGGGGGCCCCAAGGCCCCAGCATTTT.

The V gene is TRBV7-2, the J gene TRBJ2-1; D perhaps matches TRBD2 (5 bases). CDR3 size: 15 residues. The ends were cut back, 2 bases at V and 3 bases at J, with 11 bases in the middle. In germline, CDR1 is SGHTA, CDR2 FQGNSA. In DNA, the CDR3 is TGTGCCAGCAGCTTAAGAGCGGCGGTCTACAATGAGCAGTTCTTC. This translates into CASSLRAAVYNEQFF.

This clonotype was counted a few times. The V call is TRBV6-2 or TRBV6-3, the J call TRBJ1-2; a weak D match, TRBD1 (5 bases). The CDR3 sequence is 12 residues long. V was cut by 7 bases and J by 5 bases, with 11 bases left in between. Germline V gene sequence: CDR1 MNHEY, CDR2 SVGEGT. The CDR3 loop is CASKQSGYGYTF. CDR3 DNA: TGTGCCAGCAAGCAATCAGGGTATGGCTACACCTTC.

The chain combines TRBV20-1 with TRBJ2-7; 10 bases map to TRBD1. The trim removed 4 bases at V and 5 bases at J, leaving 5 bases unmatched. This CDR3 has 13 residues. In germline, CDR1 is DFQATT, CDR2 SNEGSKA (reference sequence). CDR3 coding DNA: TGCAGTGCTAAAGGGACAGGGGAACACGAGCAGTACTTC. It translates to CSAKGTGEHEQYF.

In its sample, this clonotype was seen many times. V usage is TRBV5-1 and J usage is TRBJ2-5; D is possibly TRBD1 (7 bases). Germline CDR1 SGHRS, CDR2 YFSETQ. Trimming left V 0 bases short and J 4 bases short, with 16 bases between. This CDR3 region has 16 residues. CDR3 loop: CASSLVEGAVRETQYF. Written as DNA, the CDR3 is TGCGCCAGCAGCTTGGTGGAGGGGGCGGTGAGAGAGACCCAGTACTTC.

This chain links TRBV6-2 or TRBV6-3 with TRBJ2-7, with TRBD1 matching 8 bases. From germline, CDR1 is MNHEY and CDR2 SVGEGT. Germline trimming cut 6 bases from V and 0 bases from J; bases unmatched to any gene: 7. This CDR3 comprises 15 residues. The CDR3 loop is CASSDIRGPSYEQYV. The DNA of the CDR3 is TGTGCCAGCAGCGATATCAGGGGGCCCTCCTACGAGCAGTACGTC.

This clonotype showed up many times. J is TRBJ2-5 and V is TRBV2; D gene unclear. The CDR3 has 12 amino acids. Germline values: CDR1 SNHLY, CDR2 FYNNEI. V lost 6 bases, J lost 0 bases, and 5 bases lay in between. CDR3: CASRQYQETQYF. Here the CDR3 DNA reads TGTGCCAGCAGACAGTACCAAGAGACCCAGTACTTC. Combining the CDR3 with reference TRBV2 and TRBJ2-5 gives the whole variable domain EPEVTQTPSHQVTQMGQEVILRCVPISNHLYFYWYRQILGQKVEFLVSFYNNEISEKSEIFDDQFSVERPDGSNFTLKIRSTKLEDSAMYFCASRQYQETQYFGPGTRLLVL.

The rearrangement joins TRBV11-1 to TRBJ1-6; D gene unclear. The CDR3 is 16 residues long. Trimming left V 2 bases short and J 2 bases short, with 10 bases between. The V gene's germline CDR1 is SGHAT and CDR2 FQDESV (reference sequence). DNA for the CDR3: TGTGCCAGCAGCTTAAGGAGTTCCACCTATAATTCACCCCTCCACTTT. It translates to CASSLRSSTYNSPLHF.

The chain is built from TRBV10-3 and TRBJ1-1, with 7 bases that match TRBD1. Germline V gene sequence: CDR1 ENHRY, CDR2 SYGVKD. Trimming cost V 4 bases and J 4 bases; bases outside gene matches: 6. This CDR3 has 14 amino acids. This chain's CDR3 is CAISVTGVGTEAFF. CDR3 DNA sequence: TGTGCCATCAGTGTTACAGGGGTTGGCACTGAAGCTTTCTTT.

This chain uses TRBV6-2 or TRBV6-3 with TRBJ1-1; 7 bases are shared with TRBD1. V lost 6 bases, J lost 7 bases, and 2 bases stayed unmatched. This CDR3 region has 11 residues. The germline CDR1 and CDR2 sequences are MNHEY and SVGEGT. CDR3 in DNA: TGTGCCAGCAGACACAGGGGTGAAGCTTTCTTT. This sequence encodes CASRHRGEAFF.

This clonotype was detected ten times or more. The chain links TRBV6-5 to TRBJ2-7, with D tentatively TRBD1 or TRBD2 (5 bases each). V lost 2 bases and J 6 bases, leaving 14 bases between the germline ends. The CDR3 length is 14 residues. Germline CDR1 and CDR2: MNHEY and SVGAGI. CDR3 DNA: TGTGCCAGCAGTTACGGGACCCCCCTCGGCGAGCAGTACTTC. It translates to CASSYGTPLGEQYF.

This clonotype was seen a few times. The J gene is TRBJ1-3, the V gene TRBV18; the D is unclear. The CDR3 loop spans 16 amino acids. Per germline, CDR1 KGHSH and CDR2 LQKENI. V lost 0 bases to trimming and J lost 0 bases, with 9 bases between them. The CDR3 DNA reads TGTGCCAGCTCACCACCGGCGGCAGTCTCTGGAAACACCATATATTTT. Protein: CASSPPAAVSGNTIYF.

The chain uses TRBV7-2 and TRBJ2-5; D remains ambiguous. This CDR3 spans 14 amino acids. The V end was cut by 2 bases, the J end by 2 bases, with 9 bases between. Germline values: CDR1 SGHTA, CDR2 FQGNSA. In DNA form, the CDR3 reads TGTGCCAGCAGCTTAAACCCGGCGCAAGAGACCCAGTACTTC. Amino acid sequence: CASSLNPAQETQYF. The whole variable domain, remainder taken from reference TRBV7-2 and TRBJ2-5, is GAGVSQSPSNKVTEKGKDVELRCDPISGHTALYWYRQSLGQGLEFLIYFQGNSAPDKSGLPSDRFSAERTGGSVSTLTIQRTQQEDSAVYLCASSLNPAQETQYFGPGTRLLVL.

CDR3 amino acids: CASSPSKAAYEQYF. CDR3 nucleotides: TGCGCCAGCAGCCCGAGTAAGGCCGCCTACGAGCAGTACTTC. The rearrangement joins TRBV5-1 to TRBJ2-7; D remains unclear. V dropped 4 bases and J dropped 2 bases, with 13 bases sitting between them. CDR1 and CDR2 from the germline V gene are SGHRS and YFSETQ. The length of the CDR3 is 14 residues.

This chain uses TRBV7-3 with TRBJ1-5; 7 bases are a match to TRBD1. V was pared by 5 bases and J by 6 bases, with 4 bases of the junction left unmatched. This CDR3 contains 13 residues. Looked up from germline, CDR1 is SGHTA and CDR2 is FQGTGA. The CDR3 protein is CASSTGVGQPQHF. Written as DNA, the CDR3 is TGTGCCAGCAGCACAGGGGTGGGTCAGCCCCAGCATTTT.

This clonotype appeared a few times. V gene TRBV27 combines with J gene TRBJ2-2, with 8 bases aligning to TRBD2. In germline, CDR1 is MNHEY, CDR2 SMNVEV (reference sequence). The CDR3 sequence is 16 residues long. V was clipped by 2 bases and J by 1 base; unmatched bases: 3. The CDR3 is CASSLAGGLNTGELFF. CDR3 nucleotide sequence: TGTGCCAGCAGTTTAGCGGGGGGCTTGAACACCGGGGAGCTGTTTTTT.

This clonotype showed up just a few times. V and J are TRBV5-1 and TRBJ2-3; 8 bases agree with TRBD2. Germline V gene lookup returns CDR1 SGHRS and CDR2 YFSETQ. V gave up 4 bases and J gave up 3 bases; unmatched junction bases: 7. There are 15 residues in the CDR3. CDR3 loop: CASSISGLATDTQYF. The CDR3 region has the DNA TGCGCCAGCAGCATTTCTGGACTAGCAACAGATACGCAGTATTTT.

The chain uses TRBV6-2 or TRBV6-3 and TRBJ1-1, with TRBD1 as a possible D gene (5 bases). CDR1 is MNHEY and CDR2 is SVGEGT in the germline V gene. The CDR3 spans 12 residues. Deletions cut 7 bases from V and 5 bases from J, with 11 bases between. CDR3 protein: CASTLRGTEAFF. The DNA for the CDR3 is TGTGCCAGCACCTTACGGGGGACTGAAGCTTTCTTT.

The CDR3 is CASSQTATNYGYTF. CDR3 DNA sequence: TGTGCCAGCAGCCAGACAGCTACTAACTATGGCTACACCTTC. V gene TRBV3-1 combines with J gene TRBJ1-2; weak D call: TRBD1 (5 bases). The V gene's germline CDR1 is LGHDT and CDR2 YNNKEL (reference sequence). CDR3 length: 14 amino acids. The ends were cut back, 3 bases at V and 0 bases at J, with 8 bases in the middle.

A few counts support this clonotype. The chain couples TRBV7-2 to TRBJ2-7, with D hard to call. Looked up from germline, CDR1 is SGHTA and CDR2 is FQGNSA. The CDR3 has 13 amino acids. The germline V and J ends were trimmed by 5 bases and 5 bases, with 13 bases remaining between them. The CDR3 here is CASSITFVNEQYF. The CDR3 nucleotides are TGTGCCAGCAGCATAACCTTTGTCAACGAGCAGTACTTC.

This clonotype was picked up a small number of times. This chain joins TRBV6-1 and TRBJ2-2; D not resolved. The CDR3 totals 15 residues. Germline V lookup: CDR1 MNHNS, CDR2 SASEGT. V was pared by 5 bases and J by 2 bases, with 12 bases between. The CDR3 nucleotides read TGTGCCAGCAGTCCCCTCCGACGAAACACCGGGGAGCTGTTTTTT. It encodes CASSPLRRNTGELFF.